Listed below are T cell receptor beta chains from one sample, sequenced in a study of regulatory T cells in long-lasting Graves disease. MiXCR, run by TCRdb on the multiplex PCR reads, gives a single entry per CDR3 protein. The sample holds 300,000 or so distinct CDR3 sequences, about 18% seen once. The specimen comprised peripheral blood mononuclear cells (PBMCs), sampled when the disease was refractory, from a patient treated with antithyroid drugs. The receptors originated from a female donor with Graves disease. Both conserved end residues are part of each CDR3. Each record gives: clone size, J gene, D gene, V gene, CDR3 protein, CDR3 DNA. The D gene is left open where the match is weak. Size is omitted from some rows. Given values are once, few, many or a class for expanded clones.

>-|TRBJ2-1|TRBD1|TRBV7-9
CASSLVWDRDYNEQFF
TGTGCCAGCAGCTTAGTTTGGGACAGGGACTACAATGAGCAGTTCTTC
>-|TRBJ2-1|-|TRBV7-8
CASSPRDSLGEQFF
TGTGCCAGCAGCCCCCGGGACTCCCTGGGGGAGCAGTTCTTC
>many|TRBJ2-2|-|TRBV11-2
CASSHLSGRVTGELFF
TGTGCCAGCAGCCACTTGTCAGGCAGGGTGACCGGGGAGCTGTTTTTT
>-|TRBJ1-2|TRBD1|TRBV5-5
CASSFGQGKPYSYTF
TGTGCCAGCAGCTTCGGACAGGGGAAACCCTATAGCTACACCTTC
>many|TRBJ1-2|-|TRBV29-1
CSVVELGDGYTF
TGCAGCGTTGTCGAACTGGGAGATGGCTACACCTTC
>many|TRBJ1-6|-|TRBV27
CASSRGVLKNSPLHF
TGTGCCAGCAGTCGGGGGGTTCTCAAGAATTCACCCCTCCACTTT
>many|TRBJ1-6|-|TRBV27
CASSLSVGGISPLHF
TGTGCCAGCAGTTTATCCGTTGGGGGGATTTCACCCCTCCACTTT
>-|TRBJ2-7|TRBD1|TRBV10-3
CAISESKGQLGFLSYEQYF
TGTGCCATCAGTGAGTCGAAGGGACAGCTAGGGTTCCTCTCCTACGAGCAGTACTTC
>few|TRBJ2-5|-|TRBV19
CASGRKETQYF
TGTGCCAGTGGACGAAAAGAGACCCAGTACTTC
>many|TRBJ1-1|-|TRBV7-2
CASSLIGKLGGKTEAFF
TGTGCCAGCAGCCTAATCGGTAAACTTGGAGGAAAAACTGAAGCTTTCTTT
>many|TRBJ2-6|-|TRBV28
CASSLRRISGANVLTF
TGTGCCAGCAGTTTAAGGCGGATCTCTGGGGCCAACGTCCTGACTTTC
>many|TRBJ2-7|-|TRBV20-1
CSAHYLGSEQYF
TGCAGTGCTCACTACCTAGGGTCCGAGCAGTACTTC
>many|TRBJ2-5|-|TRBV7-2
CASSLSQAVETQYF
TGTGCCAGCAGCTTAAGTCAGGCGGTGGAGACCCAGTACTTC
>many|TRBJ2-7|-|TRBV11-3
CASSPPGQTAYEQYF
TGTGCCAGCAGCCCCCCCGGACAGACGGCCTACGAGCAGTACTTC
>-|TRBJ2-3|-|TRBV6-9
CASSYAYLTDTQYF
TGTGCCAGCAGTTACGCCTATCTCACAGATACGCAGTATTTT
>many|TRBJ1-5|-|TRBV28
CASSPIDRYSSNQPQHF
TGTGCCAGCAGTCCGATCGACAGGTATTCTAGCAATCAGCCCCAGCATTTT
>-|TRBJ2-6|-|TRBV27
CASSGGLWASGANVLTF
TGTGCCAGCAGCGGGGGGCTATGGGCTTCTGGGGCCAACGTCCTGACTTTC
>-|TRBJ2-3|-|TRBV7-2
CASSSASTDTQYF
TGTGCCAGCAGTTCTGCTAGCACAGATACGCAGTATTTT
>-|TRBJ1-1|-|TRBV7-3
CASSFGTGRDTEAFF
TGTGCCAGCAGCTTCGGCACAGGGAGAGACACTGAAGCTTTCTTT
>many|TRBJ1-2|-|TRBV9
CASAGNSHGYTF
TGTGCCAGCGCGGGCAACAGCCATGGCTACACCTTC
>many|TRBJ1-5|TRBD1|TRBV6-2/TRBV6-3
CASSSWDRVGQPQHF
TGTGCCAGCAGTTCGTGGGACAGGGTGGGTCAGCCCCAGCATTTT
>many|TRBJ2-7|TRBD2|TRBV2
CASSRLAGSHEQYF
TGTGCCAGCAGCCGACTAGCGGGATCCCACGAGCAGTACTTC
>few|TRBJ1-6|-|TRBV7-3
CASSLMPRTSSSPLHF
TGTGCCAGCAGCTTAATGCCTCGGACTTCAAGTTCACCCCTCCACTTT
>many|TRBJ1-5|-|TRBV2
CASSVGDNQPQHF
TGTGCCAGCAGTGTGGGAGACAATCAGCCCCAGCATTTT
>-|TRBJ1-5|TRBD1|TRBV10-3
CAISEGDRANQPQRF
TGTGCCATCAGTGAGGGGGACAGGGCGAATCAGCCCCAGCGTTTT
>many|TRBJ1-1|-|TRBV28
CASSLIQTTEAFF
TGTGCCAGCAGTTTAATCCAGACCACTGAAGCTTTCTTT
>many|TRBJ2-5|-|TRBV28
CASSRALGVQETQYF
TGTGCCAGCAGCCGCGCCCTTGGGGTTCAAGAGACCCAGTACTTC
>-|TRBJ1-1|-|TRBV7-9
CASSFTGSEAFF
TGTGCCAGCAGCTTTACAGGCTCCGAAGCTTTCTTT
>many|TRBJ2-5|TRBD2|TRBV9
CASSGGLAGGQETQYF
TGTGCCAGCAGCGGCGGACTAGCGGGGGGACAAGAGACCCAGTACTTC
>many|TRBJ1-1|-|TRBV12-3/TRBV12-4
CASSLGGLMYTEAFF
TGTGCCAGCAGTTTAGGGGGTCTGATGTACACTGAAGCTTTCTTT
>few|TRBJ2-2|-|TRBV2
CASSESSSGAGELFF
TGTGCCAGCAGTGAGTCCAGCTCGGGCGCCGGGGAGCTGTTTTTT
>few|TRBJ1-4|TRBD1|TRBV7-2
CASSFDRGSEKLFF
TGTGCCAGCAGCTTCGACAGGGGTTCAGAAAAACTGTTTTTT
>many|TRBJ1-2|-|TRBV29-1
CSAVPKRGPRGYTF
TGCAGCGCCGTCCCAAAAAGAGGACCTCGAGGCTACACCTTC
>many|TRBJ2-5|-|TRBV19
CASSLGSGSVQETQYF
TGTGCCAGTAGTCTGGGGTCCGGGTCCGTTCAAGAGACCCAGTACTTC
>many|TRBJ2-5|TRBD2|TRBV7-2
CASSLNGRKYQETQYF
TGTGCCAGCAGCTTAAACGGGAGGAAGTACCAAGAGACCCAGTACTTC
>-|TRBJ2-2|TRBD1|TRBV11-2
CASSLGTGAPGELFF
TGTGCCAGCAGCCTCGGGACAGGGGCTCCCGGGGAGCTGTTTTTT
>-|TRBJ2-7|-|TRBV3-1
CASSFASPTVGGGQYF
TGTGCCAGCAGCTTCGCGTCCCCCACGGTGGGAGGCGGGCAGTACTTC
>many|TRBJ1-1|-|TRBV7-9
CASSLAGGNTEAFF
TGTGCCAGCAGCTTAGCGGGTGGAAACACTGAAGCTTTCTTT
>few|TRBJ1-1|TRBD1|TRBV10-2
CASSGPLPTGTGGWDTEAFF
TGCGCCAGCAGTGGCCCCCTCCCTACCGGGACAGGGGGCTGGGACACTGAAGCTTTCTTT
>-|TRBJ2-2|TRBD2|TRBV19
CASSIVVGGGYTGELFF
TGTGCCAGTAGTATAGTAGTCGGGGGGGGATACACCGGGGAGCTGTTTTTT
>few|TRBJ2-7|-|TRBV20-1
CSAIRGGQTYEQYF
TGCAGTGCCATCCGCGGGGGACAGACCTACGAGCAGTACTTC
>many|TRBJ2-7|TRBD2|TRBV27
CASTRFWNPVEGLARGEQYF
TGTGCCAGCACCAGATTCTGGAATCCCGTGGAGGGACTAGCAAGAGGCGAGCAGTACTTC
>many|TRBJ1-2|-|TRBV7-9
CASSLERGTYGYTF
TGTGCCAGCAGCTTAGAACGGGGAACTTATGGCTACACCTTC
>many|TRBJ1-1|-|TRBV28
CASSLWGPGINTEAFF
TGTGCCAGCAGTTTGTGGGGTCCAGGTATTAACACTGAAGCTTTCTTT
>many|TRBJ2-5|-|TRBV5-1
CASSLVSKETQYF
TGCGCCAGCAGCTTGGTGTCAAAGGAGACCCAGTACTTC
>many|TRBJ1-4|TRBD1|TRBV2
CASSRMGTALNEKLFF
TGTGCCAGCAGCCGCATGGGGACAGCCCTTAATGAAAAACTGTTTTTT
>-|TRBJ2-3|-|TRBV13
CANKPQDTQYF
TGTGCCAACAAGCCCCAGGATACGCAGTATTTT
>many|TRBJ2-7|-|TRBV18
CASSPTGHEQYF
TGTGCCAGCTCGCCGACAGGCCACGAGCAGTACTTC
>many|TRBJ1-4|-|TRBV6-1
CASSELRTTNEKLFF
TGTGCCAGCAGTGAATTAAGGACAACTAATGAAAAACTGTTTTTT
>many|TRBJ2-2|TRBD2|TRBV2
CASIGAGGPTGELFF
TGTGCCAGCATCGGAGCGGGGGGGCCGACCGGGGAGCTGTTTTTT
>-|TRBJ2-3|-|TRBV7-3
CASSLMGTSTDTQYF
TGTGCCAGCAGCCTAATGGGTACTAGCACAGATACGCAGTATTTT
>many|TRBJ1-1|-|TRBV11-2
CASRPLSRAPNTEAFF
TGTGCCAGCAGACCTTTATCCAGGGCCCCGAACACTGAAGCTTTCTTT
>many|TRBJ2-7|TRBD1|TRBV6-1
CASFEGQGGREQYF
TGTGCCAGCTTCGAGGGACAGGGTGGTCGCGAGCAGTACTTC
>many|TRBJ1-1|-|TRBV3-1
CASSQAQGLTEAFF
TGTGCCAGCAGCCAAGCCCAGGGCCTCACTGAAGCTTTCTTT
>-|TRBJ2-7|-|TRBV24-1
CATTQGREYEQYF
TGTGCCACCACGCAGGGGCGGGAGTACGAGCAGTACTTC
>-|TRBJ2-1|-|TRBV12-3/TRBV12-4
CASSRLVSRGLDEQFF
TGTGCCAGCAGCCGACTAGTCTCAAGGGGGTTGGATGAGCAGTTCTTC
>few|TRBJ1-4|TRBD1|TRBV20-1
CSARGTGGKGEKLFF
TGCAGTGCTAGAGGGACAGGGGGAAAGGGTGAAAAACTGTTTTTT
>many|TRBJ1-1|-|TRBV12-3/TRBV12-4
CASTLGLLTEAFF
TGTGCCAGCACTTTAGGACTCCTCACTGAAGCTTTCTTT